Listed below are T cell receptor beta chains from one sample, sequenced in a study of STAT5B mutations in CD4+ large granular lymphocyte leukemia. The repertoire was sequenced with immunoSEQ multiplex PCR; TCRdb's copy has only in-frame clones and lacks some. This table holds about 32,000 clones, roughly two thirds found once. Input material: CD4+ T cells from blood buffy coats. These receptors were obtained from a human donor in good health. CDR3s include the opening cysteine and the closing phenylalanine or tryptophan. Fields, in order: J gene, V gene, clone size, D gene, CDR3 protein, CDR3 DNA. D genes are given only for firm matches. Only some rows state a clone size, as once, few, many or a class for expanded clones.

TRBJ1-1,TRBV29-1,few,-,CSVRVGGLNTEAFF,TGCAGCGTTCGAGTTGGGGGGCTGAACACTGAAGCTTTCTTT
TRBJ2-7,TRBV11-2,-,TRBD1,CASSILAGTGVYEQYF,TGTGCCAGCAGCATACTAGCCGGGACAGGGGTGTACGAGCAGTACTTC
TRBJ1-1,TRBV30,-,-,CAWGEDPGTEAFF,TGTGCCTGGGGGGAGGATCCGGGCACTGAAGCTTTCTTT
TRBJ1-5,TRBV18,-,-,CASSPQGQGQPQHF,TGTGCCAGCTCACCACAAGGGCAGGGTCAGCCCCAGCATTTT
TRBJ2-2,TRBV6-1,once,-,CASSAVAGSGELFF,TGTGCCAGCAGTGCGGTTGCAGGGTCCGGGGAGCTGTTTTTT
TRBJ1-2,TRBV5-1,few,-,CASSLASKYGYTF,TGCGCCAGCAGCTTGGCGTCAAAGTATGGCTACACCTTC
TRBJ2-5,TRBV7-7,-,-,CASSSMETQYF,TGTGCTAGCAGCTCAATGGAGACCCAGTACTTC
TRBJ1-2,TRBV18,-,TRBD1,CASSPVGQGAKGVSGGYTF,TGTGCCAGCTCACCTGTCGGACAGGGGGCGAAGGGAGTTTCCGGTGGCTACACCTTC
TRBJ2-7,TRBV19,few,TRBD1,CASSYGTGAYEQYF,TGTGCCAGTAGTTACGGGACAGGTGCCTACGAGCAGTACTTC
TRBJ2-2,TRBV4-1,-,TRBD2,CASSLASGVGTGELFF,TGCGCCAGCAGCCTGGCAAGCGGGGTCGGTACCGGGGAGCTGTTTTTT
TRBJ1-2,TRBV6-1,-,TRBD1,CASILGQASYGYTF,TGTGCCAGCATACTCGGACAGGCGAGCTATGGCTACACCTTC
TRBJ1-5,TRBV5-6,-,-,CASSMGSSGTTHSNQPQHF,TGTGCCAGCAGCATGGGATCGTCGGGCACTACCCATAGCAATCAGCCCCAGCATTTT
TRBJ1-5,TRBV4-1,-,TRBD1,CASSQDGQGGNQPQHF,TGCGCCAGCAGCCAAGATGGACAGGGAGGCAATCAGCCCCAGCATTTT
TRBJ2-1,TRBV28,once,-,CASSSNKGKFF,TGTGCCAGCAGTTCCAACAAGGGGAAGTTCTTC
TRBJ2-7,TRBV11-2,-,TRBD1,CASSRDRGEQYF,TGTGCCAGCAGTCGAGACAGGGGTGAGCAGTACTTC
TRBJ2-2,TRBV5-1,-,-,CASSLEGARTGELFF,TGCGCCAGCAGCTTGGAAGGGGCCCGGACCGGGGAGCTGTTTTTT
TRBJ2-2,TRBV1,-,-,CTSSQETRWGSTGELFF,TGCACCAGCAGCCAAGAGACGAGGTGGGGTAGCACCGGGGAGCTGTTTTTT
TRBJ2-7,TRBV7-6,-,-,CASSLATAGEEQYF,TGTGCCAGCAGCTTAGCGACGGCCGGGGAGGAGCAGTACTTC
TRBJ1-6,TRBV28,few,TRBD1,CASGPGGRRNSPLHF,TGTGCCAGCGGTCCAGGGGGACGCCGTAATTCACCCCTCCACTTT
TRBJ2-5,TRBV2,-,-,CASRRGDLQETQYF,TGTGCCAGCAGGAGGGGGGACCTCCAAGAGACCCAGTACTTC
TRBJ1-3,TRBV30,-,TRBD1,CASHRQGAFGNTIYF,TGTGCCTCGCACCGACAGGGGGCGTTTGGAAACACCATATATTTT
TRBJ2-3,TRBV18,-,-,CASIPGGTDTQYF,TGTGCCAGCATACCAGGGGGCACAGATACGCAGTATTTT
TRBJ2-7,TRBV6-1,once,-,CASSPLGQGSYEQYF,TGTGCCAGCAGTCCCCTCGGGCAGGGTTCCTACGAGCAGTACTTC
TRBJ1-1,TRBV6-1,-,TRBD1,CASNSGTATEAFF,TGTGCCAGCAATTCGGGGACAGCCACTGAAGCTTTCTTT
TRBJ1-2,TRBV6-5,-,TRBD1,CASSVGQAYYGYTF,TGTGCCAGCAGTGTGGGACAGGCATACTATGGCTACACCTTC
TRBJ2-5,TRBV2,-,TRBD1,CATARGQETQYF,TGTGCCACTGCCAGGGGGCAAGAGACCCAGTACTTC
TRBJ2-7,TRBV6-6,-,-,CASSYDVEQYF,TGTGCCAGCAGTTATGATGTTGAGCAGTACTTC
TRBJ1-4,TRBV7-7,-,TRBD1,CAIWDRANEKLFF,TGTGCTATCTGGGACAGAGCAAATGAAAAACTGTTTTTT
TRBJ2-3,TRBV15,-,-,CATSRDRVNGGWTDTQYF,TGTGCCACCAGCAGAGACCGTGTTAACGGGGGTTGGACAGATACGCAGTATTTT
TRBJ2-3,TRBV5-1,few,-,CASSRDGSTDTQYF,TGCGCCAGCAGCCGGGACGGTAGCACAGATACGCAGTATTTT
TRBJ1-1,TRBV10-3,-,-,CAIRGGRSRDTEAFF,TGTGCCATCAGAGGGGGACGGTCGAGGGACACTGAAGCTTTCTTT
TRBJ1-2,TRBV6-5,-,-,CASRFLRANYGYTF,TGTGCTAGCAGGTTCCTGAGAGCTAACTATGGCTACACCTTC
TRBJ2-1,TRBV7-9,-,TRBD2,CASSSEGKRGDEQFF,TGTGCCAGCAGCTCCGAGGGGAAGCGGGGCGATGAGCAGTTCTTC
TRBJ1-1,TRBV28,once,-,CASRLTGPWNTEAFF,TGTGCCAGCAGGTTAACAGGGCCTTGGAACACTGAAGCTTTCTTT
TRBJ1-1,TRBV19,few,TRBD1,CASNIQGKGDTEAFF,TGTGCCAGTAACATACAGGGGAAGGGGGACACTGAAGCTTTCTTT
TRBJ2-2,TRBV6-5,-,-,CASSYSTPTGTGELFF,TGTGCCAGCAGTTACTCCACTCCAACGGGCACCGGGGAGCTGTTTTTT
TRBJ2-2,TRBV6-6,once,TRBD1,CASSTGPGQVTGELFF,TGTGCCAGCAGTACAGGCCCGGGACAGGTCACCGGGGAGCTGTTTTTT
TRBJ1-2,TRBV30,-,-,CAWRATGGGGYTF,TGTGCCTGGAGAGCGACAGGTGGCGGTGGCTACACCTTC
TRBJ1-1,TRBV5-1,-,TRBD1,CASSFAGTALIMNTEAFF,TGCGCCAGCAGCTTTGCCGGGACAGCACTAATTATGAACACTGAAGCTTTCTTT
TRBJ2-7,TRBV9,-,-,CASSPATGREQYF,TGTGCCAGCAGCCCCGCGACGGGACGCGAGCAGTACTTC
TRBJ2-5,TRBV7-8,few,TRBD2,CASSPIAGPAGETQYF,TGTGCCAGCAGCCCTATAGCGGGACCCGCCGGGGAGACCCAGTACTTC
TRBJ2-1,TRBV19,-,-,CASSIGAGYSSYNEQFF,TGTGCCAGTAGTATCGGTGCGGGGTACAGCTCCTACAATGAGCAGTTCTTC
TRBJ2-2,TRBV6-5,-,-,CASNPVGAGAGELFF,TGTGCCAGCAACCCCGTGGGGGCGGGGGCCGGGGAGCTGTTTTTT
TRBJ1-1,TRBV18,-,-,CASSSTGRNTEAFF,TGTGCCAGCTCCTCGACAGGACGGAACACTGAAGCTTTCTTT
TRBJ2-3,TRBV6-1,-,-,CASSGSQGRTDTQYF,TGTGCCAGCAGTGGGTCACAGGGACGCACAGATACGCAGTATTTT
TRBJ1-2,TRBV2,-,-,CASSEGGALVYGYTF,TGTGCCAGCAGTGAAGGAGGGGCCCTAGTCTATGGCTACACCTTC
TRBJ2-3,TRBV7-2,-,-,CASSLRGGAGDTQYF,TGTGCCAGCAGTCTCAGAGGGGGGGCGGGAGATACGCAGTATTTT
TRBJ1-6,TRBV5-1,few,-,CASSLRTGGDSPLHF,TGCGCCAGCAGCTTAAGGACTGGCGGCGATTCACCCCTCCACTTT